The 11 T cell receptor beta chains listed next were all sequenced from one sample in a study of blood T cell repertoires in COVID-19. Here immunoSEQ multiplex PCR was the method, and the copy in TCRdb shows in-frame clones only, minus some. The sample records 45,000 to 65,000 clones, approximately 83% being singletons. Sequencing was carried out using peripheral blood. The source is a man aged 25-45 years with COVID-19, enrolled during active disease.

This sequence joins TRBV10-3 and TRBJ1-2; D is possibly TRBD1 (5 bases). The germline V gene encodes CDR1 ENHRY and CDR2 SYGVKD. The CDR3 contains 16 residues. Trimming shortened V by 1 base and J by 3 bases, and 15 bases separated the two germline ends. CDR3 DNA sequence: TGTGCCATCAGTGAGTTGATAGGGGATGCGGACTATGGCTACACCTTC. This codes for CAISELIGDADYGYTF.

The chain is built from TRBV11-2 and TRBJ2-5; TRBD2 agrees at 11 bases. Germline CDR1 and CDR2: SGHAT and FQNNGV. The CDR3 covers 17 residues. After removal of 5 bases from V and 6 bases from J, the junction contained 14 bases not matched to a gene. CDR3 nucleotides: TGTGCCAGCAGCCCGATCCCCCTGACTAGCGGGACGAAGACCCAGTACTTC. This gives the protein CASSPIPLTSGTKTQYF. Supplemented by reference TRBV11-2 and TRBJ2-5, the full variable domain reads EAGVAQSPRYKIIEKRQSVAFWCNPISGHATLYWYQQILGQGPKLLIQFQNNGVVDDSQLPKDRFSAERLKGVDSTLKIQPAKLEDSAVYLCASSPIPLTSGTKTQYFGPGTRLLVL.

The chain has TRBV6-2 or TRBV6-3 and TRBJ2-4, with 9 bases that match TRBD1. With 5 bases clipped from V and 7 bases from J, the junction kept 6 bases outside the gene matches. This CDR3 region has 14 residues. Looked up from germline, CDR1 is MNHEY and CDR2 is SVGEGT. CDR3 nucleotide sequence: TGTGCCAGCAGTCGCCCGGGACAGGGCAACATTCAGTACTTC. This translates into CASSRPGQGNIQYF.

This clone was observed a single time. The chain employs TRBV28 and TRBJ1-1; perhaps TRBD1 as D (5 bases). Germline CDR1 reads MDHEN; CDR2 reads SYDVKM. This CDR3 region has 15 residues. V lost 4 bases and J 0 bases, leaving 12 bases between the germline ends. The CDR3: CASSSRGGMNTEAFF. DNA of the CDR3: TGTGCCAGCAGTTCCCGCGGGGGGATGAACACTGAAGCTTTCTTT.

The V and J genes are TRBV7-9 and TRBJ1-5; 8 bases map to TRBD1. The CDR3 totals 16 residues. Germline loops: CDR1 SEHNR, CDR2 FQNEAQ (reference sequence). The trim removed 5 bases at V and 5 bases at J, leaving 11 bases unmatched. The CDR3 sequence: CASSRVVGQEDQPQHF. The CDR3 DNA reads as TGTGCCAGCAGCCGGGTCGTGGGACAGGAGGATCAGCCCCAGCATTTT. Using reference TRBV7-9 and TRBJ1-5 for the parts outside the CDR3, the full variable domain is DTGVSQNPRHKITKRGQNVTFRCDPISEHNRLYWYRQTLGQGPEFLTYFQNEAQLEKSRLLSDRFSAERPKGSFSTLEIQRTEQGDSAMYLCASSRVVGQEDQPQHFGDGTRLSIL.

In nucleotides, the CDR3 is TGTGCCGCCTCAGGGAAATGGGAATCACCCCTCCACTTT. Translating gives CAASGKWESPLHF. The V and J genes are TRBV24-1 and TRBJ1-6, with a tentative D call TRBD1 (5 bases). Trimming took off 12 bases at V and 10 bases at J, with 18 bases between the two ends. The CDR3 runs to 13 residues. Germline V lookup: CDR1 KGHDR, CDR2 SFDVKD.

This chain uses TRBV10-3 with TRBJ2-1, with 11 bases aligning to TRBD2. This CDR3 is built from 15 residues. Unmatched junction bases numbered 14, after V lost 10 bases and J lost 9 bases. CDR1 ENHRY and CDR2 SYGVKD come from the germline V gene. The CDR3 DNA is TGTGCCACCCAGACCACAACTAGCGGGAGCGCTGAGCAGTTCTTC. As protein: CATQTTTSGSAEQFF.

This clone was detected only a few times. The rearrangement uses TRBV2 and TRBJ2-7; no definite D call. The CDR3 is made up of 12 amino acids. Trimming took 6 bases from V and 1 from J, leaving 7 bases between them. The germline V gene encodes CDR1 SNHLY and CDR2 FYNNEI. CDR3 DNA sequence: TGTGCCAGCAGGGCCGATTCCTACGAGCAGTACTTC. Protein sequence: CASRADSYEQYF.

The chain combines TRBV27 with TRBJ2-7; the match to TRBD2 covers 7 bases. The ends lost 4 bases at V and 2 bases at J; junction bases unmatched: 14. This CDR3 is 17 amino acids long. Looked up from germline, CDR1 is MNHEY and CDR2 is SMNVEV (reference sequence). The CDR3 loop is CASSWSSGGSQTYEQYF. The CDR3, as DNA: TGTGCCAGCAGTTGGAGTTCTGGCGGGAGCCAAACCTACGAGCAGTACTTC.

This chain uses TRBV29-1 with TRBJ2-7; D is perhaps TRBD2 (6 bases). There are 13 residues in the CDR3. CDR1 SQVTM and CDR2 ANQGSEA come from the germline V gene. Deletions cut 6 bases from V and 7 bases from J, with 19 bases between. CDR3 amino acids: CSVGRTGMGEQYF. The CDR3, as DNA: TGCAGCGTAGGGAGGACTGGGATGGGAGAGCAGTACTTC.

The gene calls are TRBV7-9 and TRBJ2-3; tentatively, D is TRBD2 (6 bases). Trimming shortened V by 0 bases and J by 7 bases, and 14 bases separated the two germline ends. Germline CDR1 SEHNR, CDR2 FQNEAQ (reference sequence). The CDR3 is 15 amino acids. CDR3 in amino acids: CASSLAGIAVNTQYF. CDR3 nucleotide sequence: TGTGCCAGCAGCTTAGCGGGGATAGCGGTGAATACGCAGTATTTT.